The sequence of this T cell receptor (beta chain) was determined in a study of blood T cell repertoires in COVID-19. Across the whole study: Specimens from acute and convalescent COVID-19 originated in the United States, Italy and Spain.

As originally analysed: Estimation of nucleated cell counts was performed using reference gene primer amplification. Here immunoSEQ multiplex PCR was the method, and the copy in TCRdb shows in-frame clones only, minus some. V and J calls and clone size follow that table, whereas D and trimming were derived from the DNA. The sample lists 90,000 or so clones; less than 90% were seen once. V lost 1 base to trimming and J lost 8 bases, with 11 bases between them. CDR3 length equals 13 residues. Germline V CDR1 and CDR2: SGHTA, FQGTGA. This rearrangement joins TRBV7-3 to TRBJ1-1; TRBD1 might be the D (6 bases). The sample taken for sequencing was peripheral blood. The TCR was taken from a man older than 75 with active or convalescent COVID-19. Here the CDR3 DNA reads TGTGCCAGCAGCTTAAGTCTGGGGGCGGAAGCTTTCTTT. Amino acids: CASSLSLGAEAFF.